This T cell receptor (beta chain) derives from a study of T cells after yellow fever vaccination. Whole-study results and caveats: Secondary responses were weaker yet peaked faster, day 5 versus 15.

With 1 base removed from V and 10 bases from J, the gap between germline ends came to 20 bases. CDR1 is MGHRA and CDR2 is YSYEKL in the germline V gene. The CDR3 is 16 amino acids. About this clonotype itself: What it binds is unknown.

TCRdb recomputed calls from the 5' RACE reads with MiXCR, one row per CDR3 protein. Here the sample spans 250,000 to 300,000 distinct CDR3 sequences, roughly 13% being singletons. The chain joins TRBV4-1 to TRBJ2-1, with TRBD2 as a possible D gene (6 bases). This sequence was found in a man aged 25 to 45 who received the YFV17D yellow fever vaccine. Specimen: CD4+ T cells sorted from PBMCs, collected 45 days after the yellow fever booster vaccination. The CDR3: CASSQAYGRDIKEQFF. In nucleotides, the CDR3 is TGCGCCAGCAGCCAAGCCTACGGGCGGGATATTAAGGAGCAGTTCTTC.